This entry is about one T cell receptor beta chain. This entry is derived from a study of T cell changes during pregnancy in multiple sclerosis. TCRdb's table, derived via immunoSEQ multiplex PCR, lists solely in-frame clones and lacks some. The table has tens of thousands of clones, 85% to 95% seen once; the top ten hold less than 2%. V was clipped by 0 bases and J by 6 bases, with 7 bases between them. The CDR3 runs 13 residues. Germline CDR1 and CDR2: LGHNA and YNFKEQ. The sequence derives from a female donor in good health, enrolled as a control in a pregnancy study. The material sequenced was peripheral blood, taken in the third trimester of pregnancy. The V and J genes are TRBV4-2 and TRBJ2-3; D uncertain. The CDR3 nucleotides are TGTGCCAGCAGCCAAGAAGGAGTGGATACGCAGTATTTT. Amino acids: CASSQEGVDTQYF.